This note documents a single T cell receptor beta chain sequence. This specimen belongs to a study of blood T cell repertoires in COVID-19. Study context: COVID-19 samples collected from the United States, Italy and Spain covered acute and convalescent phases.

Produced via immunoSEQ multiplex PCR; TCRdb's table is partial and in-frame only. Of under 150,000 clones in the sample, 88% were seen once. CDR1 and CDR2 (germline): MDHEN, SYDVKM. The CDR3 has 16 amino acids. The V and J ends lost 5 bases and 2 bases, in that order; junction bases with no gene match: 10. What was sequenced was peripheral blood. The receptor comes from a human donor in a cohort sampled during active COVID-19. This chain joins TRBV28 and TRBJ2-7, with TRBD2 identical over 9 bases. In DNA, the CDR3 is TGTGCCAGCAGTGATCCCCGCGGGAGGGATCCCTACGAGCAGTACTTC. It codes for CASSDPRGRDPYEQYF.